The rows below give T cell receptor beta chains drawn from one sample of a study of blood T cell repertoires in COVID-19. Sequencing used immunoSEQ multiplex PCR; TCRdb keeps in-frame clones, though not all of them. The table shows about 200,000 clones, with 70% to 85% occurring only once. Sequencing input: PBMCs or T cells enriched from blood (not recorded which). All receptors come from a woman between 55 and 75 years old with acute COVID-19. The CDR3 runs from the conserved cysteine through the conserved F or W. The order of the fields is CDR3 protein, CDR3 DNA, clone size, CDR3 length, J gene, V gene, D gene. The D gene is left open where the match is weak. Clone size is given for some rows only: seen once, a few or many times, or a class if the clone is expanded.

CASSTQGVNEKLFF	TGTGCCAGTAGTACCCAGGGGGTGAATGAAAAACTGTTTTTT	.	14	TRBJ1-4	TRBV19	TRBD1
CASSVPRGGFGKNTEAFF	TGTGCCAGCAGCGTACCCCGGGGGGGATTTGGTAAGAACACTGAAGCTTTCTTT	few	18	TRBJ1-1	TRBV9	.
CASSFISGTGELFF	TGTGCCAGCAGTTTCATTTCAGGGACCGGGGAGCTGTTTTTT	.	14	TRBJ2-2	TRBV27	.
CAISRGSYEQYF	TGTGCCATCAGTCGGGGTTCCTACGAGCAGTACTTC	.	12	TRBJ2-7	TRBV10-3	.
CASSLSAQIYGYTF	TGTGCCAGCAGTTTAAGCGCCCAGATTTATGGCTACACCTTC	.	14	TRBJ1-2	TRBV28	.
CASSGLQGLRAYGYTF	TGTGCCAGCAGCGGGTTGCAGGGTTTAAGGGCTTATGGCTACACCTTC	.	16	TRBJ1-2	TRBV5-4	.
CASSVQGRGKEGYTF	TGTGCCAGCAGTGTGCAGGGTAGGGGAAAAGAGGGCTACACCTTC	.	15	TRBJ1-2	TRBV6-4	.
CASSETGLGALHF	TGTGCCAGCAGTGAAACAGGTCTGGGCGCCCTCCACTTT	.	13	TRBJ1-6	TRBV6-1	.
CASSFQGSSYNEQFF	TGTGCCAGCAGCTTCCAGGGGAGCTCCTACAATGAGCAGTTCTTC	.	15	TRBJ2-1	TRBV7-9	.
CASSILASSTDTQYF	TGTGCCAGTAGTATACTAGCGTCTAGCACAGATACGCAGTATTTT	.	15	TRBJ2-3	TRBV19	.
CASSYRDSYEQYF	TGTGCCAGCAGCTACCGGGACAGCTACGAGCAGTACTTC	.	13	TRBJ2-7	TRBV7-2	TRBD1
CAWSPGQGAGGYTF	TGTGCCTGGAGTCCTGGACAGGGGGCTGGAGGCTACACCTTC	.	14	TRBJ1-2	TRBV30	TRBD1
CASSVAWGGWANVLTF	TGTGCCAGCAGCGTAGCGTGGGGGGGTTGGGCCAACGTCCTGACTTTC	once	16	TRBJ2-6	TRBV9	TRBD2
CASSQEGPGVAGNTIYF	TGCGCCAGCAGCCAAGAGGGGCCAGGGGTTGCTGGAAACACCATATATTTT	.	17	TRBJ1-3	TRBV4-3	.
CASSPLAGGKNEQFF	TGTGCCAGTAGTCCTCTAGCGGGAGGAAAGAATGAGCAGTTCTTC	.	15	TRBJ2-1	TRBV19	TRBD2
CASGLAGGYTGELFF	TGTGCTAGTGGACTAGCGGGAGGGTACACCGGGGAGCTGTTTTTT	.	15	TRBJ2-2	TRBV12-5	TRBD2
CASSQDLGLVRNTEAFF	TGCGCCAGCAGCCAAGATTTGGGTCTAGTCAGGAACACTGAAGCTTTCTTT	.	17	TRBJ1-1	TRBV4-3	.
CSAPRLSWTGTDTQYF	TGCAGCGCCCCGCGTCTGTCGTGGACAGGCACAGATACGCAGTATTTT	.	16	TRBJ2-3	TRBV29-1	.
CASSRGLAGRSGANVLTF	TGTGCCAGCAGCCGAGGACTAGCGGGAAGATCTGGGGCCAACGTCCTGACTTTC	.	18	TRBJ2-6	TRBV11-2	TRBD2
CASSQNFGPGGYGYTF	TGCGCCAGCAGCCAAAACTTCGGACCCGGAGGCTATGGCTACACCTTC	.	16	TRBJ1-2	TRBV4-3	.
CASIGESRGLNEQFF	TGTGCCAGCATTGGTGAATCGCGGGGGCTAAATGAGCAGTTCTTC	.	15	TRBJ2-1	TRBV6-5	.
CASSYTPREETQYF	TGTGCCAGCAGTTACACCCCCCGGGAAGAGACCCAGTACTTC	.	14	TRBJ2-5	TRBV6-5	.
CASSWGTGTGGTYEQYF	TGTGCCAGCAGCTGGGGAACGGGGACAGGGGGCACTTACGAGCAGTACTTC	.	17	TRBJ2-7	TRBV5-4	TRBD1
CASSLKPGGYTF	TGTGCCAGCAGTTTGAAGCCGGGGGGCTACACCTTC	once	12	TRBJ1-2	TRBV12-3/TRBV12-4	.
CSAHLNTEAFF	TGCAGTGCCCACTTGAACACTGAAGCTTTCTTT	.	11	TRBJ1-1	TRBV20-1	.
CASSPVSGSKEEQYF	TGTGCCAGCTCACCAGTCAGCGGGTCCAAAGAAGAGCAGTACTTC	.	15	TRBJ2-7	TRBV18	.
CASSAAGQVNEKLFF	TGTGCCAGCAGCGCGGCGGGACAGGTGAATGAAAAACTGTTTTTT	.	15	TRBJ1-4	TRBV5-5	TRBD1
CASGQNTYNSPLHF	TGTGCCAGCGGCCAGAACACCTATAATTCACCCCTCCACTTT	many	14	TRBJ1-6	TRBV27	.
CASSQAKADTQYF	TGTGCCAGCAGCCAAGCGAAGGCAGATACGCAGTATTTT	.	13	TRBJ2-3	TRBV7-7	.
CASSLRDRGRTGELFF	TGCGCCAGCAGCTTGCGGGACAGGGGGCGAACCGGGGAGCTGTTTTTT	.	16	TRBJ2-2	TRBV5-1	TRBD1
CASSQQGASTDTQYF	TGTGCCAGCAGCCAACAGGGGGCAAGCACAGATACGCAGTATTTT	.	15	TRBJ2-3	TRBV2	TRBD1
CASSLTGQGFYEQYF	TGTGCCAGCTCACTAACGGGACAGGGTTTTTACGAGCAGTACTTC	.	15	TRBJ2-7	TRBV18	TRBD1
CASSPRGSGLGYEQYF	TGTGCCAGCAGCCCACGGGGTAGCGGGCTGGGGTACGAGCAGTACTTC	.	16	TRBJ2-7	TRBV9	TRBD2
CAWGTGREMNTEAFF	TGTGCCTGGGGGACAGGCAGAGAAATGAACACTGAAGCTTTCTTT	.	15	TRBJ1-1	TRBV30	TRBD1
CASTQSRGAGTEAFF	TGTGCCAGCACCCAAAGTCGAGGCGCTGGGACTGAAGCTTTCTTT	.	15	TRBJ1-1	TRBV11-2	.
CASSSWSVDNQPQHF	TGTGCCAGTAGTTCTTGGTCAGTTGACAATCAGCCCCAGCATTTT	.	15	TRBJ1-5	TRBV19	.
CASSPRGASEQYF	TGTGCCAGCAGCCCTCGGGGGGCCTCCGAGCAGTACTTC	.	13	TRBJ2-7	TRBV7-2	.
CAISEGQGVYF	TGTGCCATCAGTGAGGGGCAGGGGGTATACTTC	few	11	TRBJ2-7	TRBV10-3	TRBD1
CATIRTGYQEAFF	TGTGCCACCATTAGGACAGGCTACCAAGAAGCTTTCTTT	.	13	TRBJ1-1	TRBV6-5	TRBD1
CASSQMPGTGRFSGYGYTF	TGCGCCAGCAGCCAAATGCCCGGGACAGGGCGATTCTCGGGATATGGCTACACCTTC	.	19	TRBJ1-2	TRBV4-3	TRBD1
CASSPPGVAGAHEQYF	TGTGCCAGCAGCCCTCCGGGGGTAGCGGGAGCCCACGAGCAGTACTTC	.	16	TRBJ2-7	TRBV7-2	TRBD2